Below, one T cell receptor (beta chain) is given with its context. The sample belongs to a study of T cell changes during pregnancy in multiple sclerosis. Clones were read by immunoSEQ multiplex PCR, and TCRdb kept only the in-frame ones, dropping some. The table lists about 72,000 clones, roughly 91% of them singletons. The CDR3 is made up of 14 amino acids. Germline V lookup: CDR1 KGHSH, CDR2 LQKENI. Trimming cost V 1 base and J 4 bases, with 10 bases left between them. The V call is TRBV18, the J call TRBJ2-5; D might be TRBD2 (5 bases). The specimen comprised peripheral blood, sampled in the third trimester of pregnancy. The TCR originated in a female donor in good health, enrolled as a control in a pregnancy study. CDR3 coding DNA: TGTGCCAGCTCACCACGGCTAGCTGGAGAGACCCAGTACTTC. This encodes CASSPRLAGETQYF. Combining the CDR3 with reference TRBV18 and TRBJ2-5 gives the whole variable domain NAGVMQNPRHLVRRRGQEARLRCSPMKGHSHVYWYRQLPEEGLKFMVYLQKENIIDESGMPKERFSAEFPKEGPSILRIQQVVRGDSAAYFCASSPRLAGETQYFGPGTRLLVL.